Shown below are 5 T cell receptor beta chains from a single sample sequenced in a study of T cell changes during pregnancy in multiple sclerosis. This table comes from immunoSEQ multiplex PCR, and its TCRdb copy is limited to in-frame clones, with some not included. The sample lists 40,000 to 60,000 clones; about 91% were seen once. The sample was peripheral blood, taken after pregnancy. These receptors all come from a female donor with multiple sclerosis, enrolled in a pregnancy study.

This clone was picked up one time. The chain couples TRBV5-1 to TRBJ1-1; D may be TRBD1 (5 bases). Trimming took 2 bases from V and 4 from J, leaving 15 bases between them. There are 15 residues in the CDR3. Germline V lookup: CDR1 SGHRS, CDR2 YFSETQ. The CDR3 loop is CASSFLAGRRTEAFF. The CDR3 DNA reads TGCGCCAGCAGCTTTCTAGCGGGACGCCGCACTGAAGCTTTCTTT.

This chain links TRBV28 with TRBJ1-6, with 7 bases aligning to TRBD1. The CDR3 contains 13 residues. Germline V CDR1 and CDR2: MDHEN, SYDVKM. The ends lost 8 bases at V and 8 bases at J; junction bases unmatched: 6. The CDR3 reads CASSGTDYSPLHF. The DNA for the CDR3 is TGTGCCAGCTCCGGGACAGATTATTCACCCCTCCACTTT.

The rearrangement links TRBV30 to TRBJ1-2; no definite D call. V was pared by 2 bases and J by 0 bases, with 7 bases between. The germline gives CDR1 GTSNPN, CDR2 SVGIG (reference sequence). This CDR3 has 13 amino acids. In nucleotides, the CDR3 is TGTGCCTGGAGTCCAGAAGCTAACTATGGCTACACCTTC. Protein sequence: CAWSPEANYGYTF.

The rearrangement joins TRBV10-3 to TRBJ2-3; TRBD2 aligns across 8 bases. Looked up from germline, CDR1 is ENHRY and CDR2 is SYGVKD. Losses at the gene ends were 9 bases for V and 0 bases for J; bases not matched to a gene: 14. The CDR3 extends over 17 amino acids. CDR3 DNA sequence: TGTGCCATGAGGGACCAAATTAGCGGGATTAGCACAGATACGCAGTATTTT. It specifies CAMRDQISGISTDTQYF.

The rearrangement joins TRBV19 to TRBJ2-7, with 10 bases matching TRBD2. The germline V gene encodes CDR1 LNHDA and CDR2 SQIVND (reference sequence). J was trimmed by 0 bases and V by 7 bases; bases with no gene match: 6. This CDR3 has 15 amino acids. The chain's CDR3 is CASNTLAGASYEQYF. CDR3 DNA: TGTGCCAGTAACACCCTAGCGGGGGCCTCCTACGAGCAGTACTTC.